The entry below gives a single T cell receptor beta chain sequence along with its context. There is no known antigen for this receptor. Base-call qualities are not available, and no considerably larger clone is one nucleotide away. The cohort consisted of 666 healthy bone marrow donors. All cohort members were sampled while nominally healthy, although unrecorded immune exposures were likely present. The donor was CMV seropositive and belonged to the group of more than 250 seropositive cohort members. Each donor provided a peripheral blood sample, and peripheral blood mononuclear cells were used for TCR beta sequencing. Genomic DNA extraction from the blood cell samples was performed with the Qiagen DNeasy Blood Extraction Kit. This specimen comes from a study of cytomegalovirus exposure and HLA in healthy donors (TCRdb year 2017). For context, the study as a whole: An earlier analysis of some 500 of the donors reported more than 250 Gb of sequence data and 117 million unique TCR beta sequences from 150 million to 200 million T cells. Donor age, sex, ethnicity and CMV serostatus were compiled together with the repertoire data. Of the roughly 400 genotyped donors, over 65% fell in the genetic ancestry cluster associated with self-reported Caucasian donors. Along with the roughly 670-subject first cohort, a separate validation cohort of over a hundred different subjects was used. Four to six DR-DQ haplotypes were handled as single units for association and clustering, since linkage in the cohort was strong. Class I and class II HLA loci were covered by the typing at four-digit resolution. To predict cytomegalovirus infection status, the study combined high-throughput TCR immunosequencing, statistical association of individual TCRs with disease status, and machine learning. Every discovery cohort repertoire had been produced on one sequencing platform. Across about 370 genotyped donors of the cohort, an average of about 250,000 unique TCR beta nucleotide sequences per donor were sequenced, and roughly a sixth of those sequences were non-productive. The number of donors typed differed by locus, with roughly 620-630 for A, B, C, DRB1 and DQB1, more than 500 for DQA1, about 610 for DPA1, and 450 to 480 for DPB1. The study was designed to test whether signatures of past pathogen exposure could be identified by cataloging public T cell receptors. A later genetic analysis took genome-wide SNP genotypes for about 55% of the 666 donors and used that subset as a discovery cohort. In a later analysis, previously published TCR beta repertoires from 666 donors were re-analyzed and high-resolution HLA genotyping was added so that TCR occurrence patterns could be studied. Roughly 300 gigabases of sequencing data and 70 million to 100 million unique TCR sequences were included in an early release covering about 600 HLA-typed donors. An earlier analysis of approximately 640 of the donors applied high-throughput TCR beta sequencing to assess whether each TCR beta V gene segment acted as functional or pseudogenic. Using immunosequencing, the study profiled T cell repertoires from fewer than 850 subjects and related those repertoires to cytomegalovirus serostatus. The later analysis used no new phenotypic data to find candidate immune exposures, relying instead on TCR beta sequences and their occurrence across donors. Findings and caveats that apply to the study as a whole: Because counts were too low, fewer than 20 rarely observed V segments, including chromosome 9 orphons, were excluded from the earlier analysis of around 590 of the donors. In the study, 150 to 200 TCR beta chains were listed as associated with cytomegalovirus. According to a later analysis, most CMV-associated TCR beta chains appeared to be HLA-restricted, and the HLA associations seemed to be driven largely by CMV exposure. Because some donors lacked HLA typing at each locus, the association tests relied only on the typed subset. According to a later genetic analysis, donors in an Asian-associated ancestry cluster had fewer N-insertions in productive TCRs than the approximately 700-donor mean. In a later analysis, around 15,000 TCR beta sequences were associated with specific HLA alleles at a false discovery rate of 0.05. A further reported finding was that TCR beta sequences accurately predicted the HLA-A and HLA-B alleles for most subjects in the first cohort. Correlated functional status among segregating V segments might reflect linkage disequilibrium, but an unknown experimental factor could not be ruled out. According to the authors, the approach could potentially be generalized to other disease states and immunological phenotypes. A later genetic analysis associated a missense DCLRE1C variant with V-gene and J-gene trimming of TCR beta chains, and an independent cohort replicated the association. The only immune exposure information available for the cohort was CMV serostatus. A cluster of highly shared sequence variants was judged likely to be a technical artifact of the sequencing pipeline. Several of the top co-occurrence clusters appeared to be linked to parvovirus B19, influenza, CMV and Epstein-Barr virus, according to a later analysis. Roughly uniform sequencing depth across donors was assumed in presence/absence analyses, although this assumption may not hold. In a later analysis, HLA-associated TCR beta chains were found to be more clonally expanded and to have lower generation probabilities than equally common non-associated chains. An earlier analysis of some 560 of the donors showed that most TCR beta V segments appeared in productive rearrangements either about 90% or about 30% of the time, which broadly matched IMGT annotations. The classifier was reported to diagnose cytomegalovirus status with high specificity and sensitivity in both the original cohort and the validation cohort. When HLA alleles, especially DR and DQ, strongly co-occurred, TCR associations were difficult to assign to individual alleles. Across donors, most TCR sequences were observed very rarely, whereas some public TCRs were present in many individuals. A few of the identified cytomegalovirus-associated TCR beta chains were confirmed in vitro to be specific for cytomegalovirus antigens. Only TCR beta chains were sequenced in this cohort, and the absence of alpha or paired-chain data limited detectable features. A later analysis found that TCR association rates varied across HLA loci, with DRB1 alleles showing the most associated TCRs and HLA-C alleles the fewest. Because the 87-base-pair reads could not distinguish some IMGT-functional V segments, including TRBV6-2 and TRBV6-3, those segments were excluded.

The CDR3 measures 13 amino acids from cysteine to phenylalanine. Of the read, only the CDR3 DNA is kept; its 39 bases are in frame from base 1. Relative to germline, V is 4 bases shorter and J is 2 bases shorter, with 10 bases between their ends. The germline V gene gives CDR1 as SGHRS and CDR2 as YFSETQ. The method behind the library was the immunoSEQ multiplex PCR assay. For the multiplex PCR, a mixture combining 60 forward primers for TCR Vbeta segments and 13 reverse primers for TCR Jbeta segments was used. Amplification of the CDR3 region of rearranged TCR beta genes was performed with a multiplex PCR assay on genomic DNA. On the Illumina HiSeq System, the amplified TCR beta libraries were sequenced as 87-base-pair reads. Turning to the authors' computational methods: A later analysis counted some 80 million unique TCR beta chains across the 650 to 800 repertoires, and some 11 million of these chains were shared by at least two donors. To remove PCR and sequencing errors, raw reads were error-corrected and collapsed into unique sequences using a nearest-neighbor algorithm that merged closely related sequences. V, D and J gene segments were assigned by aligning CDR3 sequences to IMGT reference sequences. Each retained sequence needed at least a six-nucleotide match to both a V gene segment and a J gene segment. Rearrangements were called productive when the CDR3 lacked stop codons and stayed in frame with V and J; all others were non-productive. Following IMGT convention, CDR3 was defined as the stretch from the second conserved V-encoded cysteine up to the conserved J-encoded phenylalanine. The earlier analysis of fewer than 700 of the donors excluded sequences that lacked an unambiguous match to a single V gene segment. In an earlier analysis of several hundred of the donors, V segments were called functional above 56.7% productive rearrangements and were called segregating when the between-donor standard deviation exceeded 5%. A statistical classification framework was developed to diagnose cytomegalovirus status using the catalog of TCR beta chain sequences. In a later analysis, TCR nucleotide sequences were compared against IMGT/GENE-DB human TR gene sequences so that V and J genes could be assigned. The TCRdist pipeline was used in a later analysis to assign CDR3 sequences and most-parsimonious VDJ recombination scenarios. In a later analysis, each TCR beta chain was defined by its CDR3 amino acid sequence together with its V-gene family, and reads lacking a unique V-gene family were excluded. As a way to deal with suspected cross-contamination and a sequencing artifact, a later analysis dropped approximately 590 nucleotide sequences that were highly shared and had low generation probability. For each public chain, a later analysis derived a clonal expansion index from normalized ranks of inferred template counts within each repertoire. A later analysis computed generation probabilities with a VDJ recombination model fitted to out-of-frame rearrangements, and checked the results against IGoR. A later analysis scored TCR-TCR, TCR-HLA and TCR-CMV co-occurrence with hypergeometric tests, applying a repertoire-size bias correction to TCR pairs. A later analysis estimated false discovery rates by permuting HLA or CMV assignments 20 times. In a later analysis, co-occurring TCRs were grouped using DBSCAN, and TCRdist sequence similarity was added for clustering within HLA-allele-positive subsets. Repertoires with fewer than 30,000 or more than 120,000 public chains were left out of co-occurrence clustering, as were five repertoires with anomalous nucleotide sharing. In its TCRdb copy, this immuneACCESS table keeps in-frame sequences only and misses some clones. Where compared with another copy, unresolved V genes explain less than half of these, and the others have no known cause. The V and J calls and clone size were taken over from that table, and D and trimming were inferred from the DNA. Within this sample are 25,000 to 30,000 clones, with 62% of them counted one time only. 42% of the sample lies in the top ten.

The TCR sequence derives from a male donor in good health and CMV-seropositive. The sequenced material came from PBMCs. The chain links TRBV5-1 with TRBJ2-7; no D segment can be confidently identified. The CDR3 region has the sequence CASSRTAPYEQYF. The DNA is TGCGCCAGCAGCCGAACAGCACCCTACGAGCAGTACTTC.